The clone carrying this T cell receptor beta chain has just one count. Its antigen is unidentified. This entry belongs to a study of blood T cells in healthy people across ages. Next came a second PCR, run for about 7 to 12 cycles, which used a sample-barcoded 5' primer along with a J-beta primer mix. TCRdb re-called the 5' RACE reads with MiXCR, one entry per CDR3 protein. The data show about 780,000 distinct CDR3 sequences, under 80% seen once. Points from the study as a whole: The fall in TCR beta diversity per million T cells was roughly linear with age. Because sorting was not performed, PBMCs prevented conclusive naive versus antigen-experienced comparison.

V was clipped by 8 bases and J by 0 bases; unmatched bases: 4. The CDR3 loop spans 15 amino acids. Germline V lookup: CDR1 MNHEY, CDR2 SMNVEV (reference sequence). The donors, healthy Caucasians from Russia, were aged 6 to 90. The chain links TRBV27 to TRBJ1-6, with 7 bases identical to TRBD1. This receptor was identified in a young man in good health. The sequencing input was blood. CDR3 coding DNA: TGTGCCAGCGCTAACAGGGGCTCCTATAATTCACCCCTCCACTTT. Protein: CASANRGSYNSPLHF.